This T cell receptor (beta chain) was captured in a study of CD8+ T cells in alopecia areata. After isolation, RNA underwent reverse transcription to generate cDNA as the sequencing template. Measured with immunoSEQ multiplex PCR; TCRdb has only the in-frame clones, and not every one. This sample has roughly 150,000 clones, with 55% found just once. The table lists this clone with a count of one. Material: CD4+ T cells sorted from blood. This TCR came from a human donor in good health.

The chain's CDR3 is CASRGAGGATGELFF. CDR3 in DNA: TGTGCCAGCAGAGGGGCAGGAGGGGCCACCGGGGAGCTGTTTTTT. The chain joins TRBV2 to TRBJ2-2, with D tentatively TRBD2 (6 bases). Germline CDR1 SNHLY, CDR2 FYNNEI. V was shortened by 6 bases and J by 4 bases, with 15 bases between the two germline ends. This CDR3 spans 15 amino acids.